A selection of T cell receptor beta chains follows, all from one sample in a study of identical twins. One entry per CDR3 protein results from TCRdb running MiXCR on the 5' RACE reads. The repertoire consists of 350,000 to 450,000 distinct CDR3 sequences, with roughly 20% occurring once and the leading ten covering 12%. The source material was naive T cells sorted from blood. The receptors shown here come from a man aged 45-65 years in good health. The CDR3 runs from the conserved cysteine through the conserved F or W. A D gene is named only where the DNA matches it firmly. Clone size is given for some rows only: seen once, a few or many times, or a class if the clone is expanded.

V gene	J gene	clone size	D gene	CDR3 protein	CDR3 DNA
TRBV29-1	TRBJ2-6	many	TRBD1	CSVRRDSGSGANVLTF	TGCAGCGTCCGCCGGGACAGTGGCTCTGGGGCCAACGTCCTGACTTTC
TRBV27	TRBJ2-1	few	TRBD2	CASSSEGLANSYNEQFF	TGTGCCAGCAGTTCCGAAGGACTAGCCAACTCCTACAATGAGCAGTTCTTC
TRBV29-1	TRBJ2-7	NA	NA	CSVESGDRQYF	TGCAGCGTTGAGAGCGGGGACAGACAGTACTTC
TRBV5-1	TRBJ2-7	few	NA	CASSHETPFGVSSYEQYF	TGCGCCAGCAGCCATGAGACACCCTTTGGGGTGAGCTCCTACGAGCAGTACTTC
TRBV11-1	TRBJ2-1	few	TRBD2	CASSPALPAGRNNEQFF	TGTGCCAGCAGCCCAGCCCTCCCAGCGGGACGTAACAATGAGCAGTTCTTC
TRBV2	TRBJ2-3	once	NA	CASTGLPLGTDTQYF	TGTGCCAGCACGGGTCTCCCCCTGGGCACAGATACGCAGTATTTT
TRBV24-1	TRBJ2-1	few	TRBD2	CATSDPASSGRAGDEQFF	TGTGCCACCAGTGATCCGGCCTCTAGCGGGAGGGCCGGGGATGAGCAGTTCTTC
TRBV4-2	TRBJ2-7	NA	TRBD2	CASSPTSGTSANEQYF	TGTGCCAGCAGCCCAACTTCCGGGACTAGTGCAAACGAGCAGTACTTC
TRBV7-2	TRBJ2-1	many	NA	CASSRTVNNEQFF	TGTGCCAGCAGCCGGACGGTGAACAATGAGCAGTTCTTC
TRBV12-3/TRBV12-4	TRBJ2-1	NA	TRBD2	CASSLGLGDEQFF	TGTGCCAGCAGTTTGGGACTAGGCGATGAGCAGTTCTTC
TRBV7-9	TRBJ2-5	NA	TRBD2	CASSPDWLAGQETQYF	TGTGCCAGCAGCCCTGACTGGCTAGCGGGCCAAGAGACCCAGTACTTC
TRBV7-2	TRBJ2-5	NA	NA	CASSWHSPGQGGTQYF	TGTGCCAGCAGCTGGCACTCTCCGGGCCAAGGCGGGACCCAGTACTTC
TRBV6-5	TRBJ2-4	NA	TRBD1	CASSYSRLGQAGNIQYF	TGTGCCAGCAGTTACTCGAGGCTTGGACAGGCGGGAAACATTCAGTACTTC
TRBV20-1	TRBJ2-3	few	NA	CSARQGRDTQYF	TGCAGTGCTAGACAGGGGAGGGATACGCAGTATTTT
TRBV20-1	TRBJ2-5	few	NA	CSALLWGGLKTQYF	TGCAGTGCTCTCCTCTGGGGGGGCTTAAAGACCCAGTACTTC
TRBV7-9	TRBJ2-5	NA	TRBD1	CASSPGQGWKTQYF	TGTGCCAGCAGTCCCGGACAGGGGTGGAAGACCCAGTACTTC
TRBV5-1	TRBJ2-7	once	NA	CASSLTGPGLYEQYF	TGCGCCAGCAGCTTAACAGGCCCAGGCCTCTACGAGCAGTACTTC
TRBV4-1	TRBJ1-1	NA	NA	CASSQGSGGGTEAFF	TGCGCCAGCAGCCAAGGCAGTGGGGGGGGCACTGAAGCTTTCTTT
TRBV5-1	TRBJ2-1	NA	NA	CASSLVGQANYNEQFF	TGCGCCAGCAGCTTGGTGGGCCAGGCCAACTACAATGAGCAGTTCTTC
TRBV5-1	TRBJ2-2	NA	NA	CASSTGTSEGGELFF	TGCGCCAGCAGCACCGGGACCTCAGAAGGCGGGGAGCTGTTTTTT
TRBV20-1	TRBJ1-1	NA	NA	CSARGSGVTEAFF	TGCAGTGCTAGAGGGTCAGGGGTCACTGAAGCTTTCTTT
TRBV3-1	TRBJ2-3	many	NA	CASSQDPQRTDTQYF	TGTGCCAGCAGCCAAGATCCCCAGCGGACAGATACGCAGTATTTT
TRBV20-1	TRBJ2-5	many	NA	CSASRTASQETQYF	TGCAGTGCTAGCCGGACTGCCTCTCAAGAGACCCAGTACTTC
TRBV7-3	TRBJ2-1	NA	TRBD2	CASSFAGTSNGEQFF	TGTGCCAGCAGCTTTGCCGGGACTAGCAACGGTGAGCAGTTCTTC
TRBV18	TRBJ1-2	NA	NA	CASSPPSTYGYTF	TGTGCCAGCTCACCACCGTCCACTTATGGCTACACCTTC
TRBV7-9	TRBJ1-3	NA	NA	CASSEVTAGNTIYF	TGTGCCAGCAGCGAAGTTACCGCTGGAAACACCATATATTTT
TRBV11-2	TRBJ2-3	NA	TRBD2	CASRLAGASTDTQYF	TGTGCCAGCAGACTAGCGGGGGCAAGCACAGATACGCAGTATTTT
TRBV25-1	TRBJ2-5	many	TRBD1	CASSELGQGEETQYF	TGTGCCAGCAGTGAATTGGGACAGGGGGAGGAGACCCAGTACTTC
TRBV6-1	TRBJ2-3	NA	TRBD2	CASRTFTSSGGQYF	TGTGCCAGCAGAACCTTCACCTCTAGCGGGGGGCAGTATTTT
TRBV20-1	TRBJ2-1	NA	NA	CSARDVSGFSAYGEQFF	TGCAGTGCTAGAGATGTCTCGGGCTTTTCGGCTTACGGTGAGCAGTTCTTC